The sequence of this T cell receptor beta chain was determined in a study of T cells in Graves' hyperthyroidism and ophthalmopathy. In the study overall: Specimen type is peripheral blood, collected at initial diagnosis prior to any treatment. Study conclusions and caveats: Most clonotypes expanded in thyroid above 0.001 were likewise present in blood.

This CDR3 region has 18 residues. Germline CDR1 reads MNHNY; CDR2 reads SVGAGI (reference sequence). J lost 0 bases, V lost 0 bases, and 3 bases had no gene match. Remarks on this clonotype: Antigen unknown.

The investigators amplified TCR beta CDR3 regions from RNA transcripts. Using the HTBI primer set, a first-round RT-PCR was run on the TCR CDR3. TCRdb re-called the multiplex PCR reads through MiXCR, storing one row per CDR3 protein. This table holds roughly 380,000 distinct CDR3 sequences, about 13% found once. This TCR derives from a man aged 25 to 40 with Graves' hyperthyroidism that later progressed to Graves' ophthalmopathy. Material for sequencing was blood. The V and J genes are TRBV6-6 and TRBJ2-2, with TRBD2 matching 11 bases. CDR3 sequence (DNA): TGTGCCAGCAGTTACTCTAGTAGCGGGGGGGCGAACACCGGGGAGCTGTTTTTT. Residues: CASSYSSSGGANTGELFF.